Below are 12 T cell receptor beta chains sequenced from a single sample in a study of shared clonotypes between healthy human individuals. Only in-frame clones appear in the TCRdb table, and some are missing; sequencing was by immunoSEQ multiplex PCR. The sample holds millions of clones, around 90% seen once. The sample was naive CD4+ T cells sorted from blood. Subset of the sample: CD45RA+ positively selected. Receptors were obtained from a man between 18 and 29 years old in good health.

Turning to this clone: Other DNA sequences from this sample encode an identical CDR3 as well. The chain employs TRBV7-2 and TRBJ1-5, with D possibly TRBD1 on 6 matching bases. Germline V gene data show CDR1 as SGHTA and CDR2 as FQGNSA. V lost 3 bases and J lost 4, with 13 bases in between. CDR3 length: 15 amino acids. Here the CDR3 reads CASSLTGPGNQPQHF. The CDR3 coding sequence is TGTGCCAGCAGCTTGACAGGTCCGGGGAATCAGCCCCAGCATTTT.

This chain joins TRBV7-8 and TRBJ2-7; D unclear. The CDR3 is made up of 14 amino acids. V was cut by 1 base and J by 8 bases, with 15 bases left in between. Per the germline V gene, CDR1 is SGHVS and CDR2 is FQNEAQ. CDR3 amino acids: CASSLVSSAPKQYF. In DNA, the CDR3 is TGTGCCAGCAGCTTAGTGAGTTCCGCCCCGAAGCAGTACTTC.

This chain joins TRBV30 and TRBJ2-2, with 7 positions matching TRBD1. CDR3 length: 12 residues. Trimming at V came to 8 bases and at J to 2 bases, leaving 2 bases not matched to a gene. Per the germline V gene, CDR1 is GTSNPN and CDR2 is SVGIG (reference sequence). The CDR3 region is CARTGNTGELFF. DNA for the CDR3: TGTGCCCGGACAGGTAACACCGGGGAGCTGTTTTTT.

This clone appeared a single time. The chain combines TRBV11-2 with TRBJ2-4; D is ambiguous. V was cut by 1 base and J by 6 bases, with 10 bases left in between. CDR3 length: 14 amino acids. CDR1 is SGHAT, CDR2 FQNNGV, per germline. The CDR3 region has the DNA TGTGCCAGCAGCTTAGTGTCCGGCGGAAACATTCAGTACTTC. Encoded protein: CASSLVSGGNIQYF.

The CDR3 coding sequence is TGCGCCAGCAGCTCGACTCATAGGAACTATGGCTACACCTTC. Its translation: CASSSTHRNYGYTF. V and J are TRBV5-1 and TRBJ1-2; D not resolved. The CDR3 covers 14 residues. Germline-derived CDR1 and CDR2 are SGHRS and YFSETQ. Deletions cut 3 bases from V and 2 bases from J, with 11 bases between.

The chain combines TRBV7-9 with TRBJ1-2; no clear D gene. Germline V gene data show CDR1 as SEHNR and CDR2 as FQNEAQ (reference sequence). Between the trimmed V and J ends, which lost 5 bases and 0 bases, there was a span of 7 bases. The length of the CDR3 is 13 residues. The CDR3 bases are TGTGCCAGCAGCGCGTCCTCTAACTATGGCTACACCTTC. It is translated as CASSASSNYGYTF.

J is TRBJ1-2 and V is TRBV7-3; no definite D call. CDR3 length: 15 residues. CDR1 is SGHTA, CDR2 FQGTGA, per germline. Between the trimmed V and J ends, which lost 2 bases and 2 bases, there was a span of 12 bases. The CDR3 here is CASSLEAGENYGYTF. CDR3 DNA: TGTGCCAGCAGCTTAGAGGCTGGCGAGAACTATGGCTACACCTTC. Variable domain in full (rest from reference TRBV7-3 and TRBJ1-2): GAGVSQTPSNKVTEKGKYVELRCDPISGHTALYWYRQSLGQGPEFLIYFQGTGAADDSGLPNDRFFAVRPEGSVSTLKIQRTERGDSAVYLCASSLEAGENYGYTFGSGTRLTVV.

This rearrangement joins TRBV28 to TRBJ2-5, with D tentatively TRBD1 (6 bases). The J call may be mistaken, given a closer DNA end match to TRBJ2-7. Germline CDR1 is MDHEN and CDR2 is SYDVKM. This CDR3 is built from 15 residues. CDR3 sequence reads: CASSLSLGASYEQYF. Written as DNA, the CDR3 is TGTGCCAGCAGTTTATCTTTGGGGGCCTCCTACGAGCAGTACTTC.

V is TRBV30 and J is TRBJ1-2; TRBD1 aligns across 7 bases. After removal of 4 bases from V and 8 bases from J, the junction contained 16 bases not matched to a gene. Germline-derived CDR1 and CDR2 are GTSNPN and SVGIG (reference sequence). The CDR3 contains 15 residues. Here the CDR3 reads CAWNSPRAGGYGYTF. In nucleotides, the CDR3 is TGTGCCTGGAATTCCCCCCGGGCAGGGGGTTACGGCTACACCTTC.

The genes are TRBV9 and TRBJ2-2; D is perhaps TRBD2 (5 bases). The CDR3 contains 15 residues. Trimming shortened V by 2 bases and J by 4 bases, and 12 bases separated the two germline ends. Germline V CDR1 and CDR2: SGDLS, YYNGEE. The CDR3 coding sequence is TGTGCCAGCAGCGTGTCCGGGGATGGCACCGGGGAGCTGTTTTTT. It codes for CASSVSGDGTGELFF.

Remarks on this clone: This specimen includes other DNA sequences encoding the same CDR3. CDR3 coding DNA: TGTGCCAGCTCACCACCCGGGCTGGAGACCCAGTACTTC. This translates into CASSPPGLETQYF. The rearrangement uses TRBV18 and TRBJ2-5; D is unclear. The germline V and J ends were trimmed by 0 bases and 5 bases, with 7 bases remaining between them. Germline CDR1 and CDR2: KGHSH and LQKENI. The CDR3 covers 13 residues.

The rearrangement links TRBV4-1 to TRBJ1-4, with D possibly TRBD1 on 5 matching bases. The CDR3 has 16 amino acids. V lost 2 bases, J lost 8 bases, and 18 bases lay in between. Germline V gene lookup returns CDR1 MGHRA and CDR2 YSYEKL. The CDR3 DNA reads TGCGCCAGCAGCCAATATAGTGGTTCAGGGACCGAAAAACTGTTTTTT. This encodes CASSQYSGSGTEKLFF.